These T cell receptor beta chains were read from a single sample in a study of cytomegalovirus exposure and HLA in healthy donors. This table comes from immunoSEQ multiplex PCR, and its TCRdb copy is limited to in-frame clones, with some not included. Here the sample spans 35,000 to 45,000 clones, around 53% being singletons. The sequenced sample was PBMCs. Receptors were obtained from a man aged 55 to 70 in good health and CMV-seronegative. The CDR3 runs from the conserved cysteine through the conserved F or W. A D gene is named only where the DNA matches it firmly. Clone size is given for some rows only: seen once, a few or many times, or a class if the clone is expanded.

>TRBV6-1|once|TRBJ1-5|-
CASILGPGQPQHF
TGTGCCAGCATCTTAGGCCCGGGGCAGCCCCAGCATTTT
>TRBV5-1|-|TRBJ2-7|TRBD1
CASSLGTGYSYEQYF
TGCGCCAGCAGCCTAGGGACAGGGTATTCGTACGAGCAGTACTTC
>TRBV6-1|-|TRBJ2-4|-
CASSELAMDIQYF
TGTGCCAGCAGTGAACTAGCGATGGACATTCAGTACTTC
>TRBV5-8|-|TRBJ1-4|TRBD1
CASSLAPQGARGEKLFF
TGTGCCAGCAGCTTGGCCCCGCAGGGGGCTCGTGGGGAAAAACTGTTTTTT
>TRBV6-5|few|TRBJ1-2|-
CASSPYRVGYGYTF
TGTGCCAGCAGCCCATACAGGGTCGGCTATGGCTACACCTTC
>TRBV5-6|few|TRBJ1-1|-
CASSLEQEAFF
TGTGCCAGCAGCTTGGAACAGGAAGCTTTCTTT
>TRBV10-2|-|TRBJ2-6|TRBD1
CASSPGQGSGANVLTF
TGCGCCAGCAGCCCGGGACAGGGATCAGGGGCCAACGTCCTGACTTTC
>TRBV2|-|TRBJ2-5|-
CASSADRYQETQYF
TGTGCCAGCAGTGCTGACAGATACCAAGAGACCCAGTACTTC
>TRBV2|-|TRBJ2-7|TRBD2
CASSGTSGRIYEQYF
TGTGCCAGCAGCGGGACTAGCGGGAGAATCTACGAGCAGTACTTC
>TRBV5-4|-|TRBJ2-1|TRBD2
CASMNLAGGLYNEQFF
TGTGCCAGCATGAATTTAGCGGGAGGGCTATACAATGAGCAGTTCTTC
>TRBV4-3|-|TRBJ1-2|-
CASSQDIPGSNYGYTF
TGCGCCAGCAGCCAAGATATCCCAGGTTCTAACTATGGCTACACCTTC
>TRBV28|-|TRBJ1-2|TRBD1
CASSLPTGIYGYTF
TGTGCCAGCAGTTTGCCGACAGGGATCTATGGCTACACCTTC
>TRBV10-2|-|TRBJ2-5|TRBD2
CASSEWSSGALGTQYF
TGCGCCAGCAGTGAGTGGTCTAGCGGTGCCTTGGGGACCCAGTACTTC
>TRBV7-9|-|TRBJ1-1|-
CASSLVNRDTEAFF
TGTGCCAGCAGCTTAGTTAACCGGGACACTGAAGCTTTCTTT
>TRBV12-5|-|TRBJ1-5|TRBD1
CASGLVVQGSQPQHF
TGTGCTAGTGGTTTGGTGGTACAGGGGTCCCAGCCCCAGCATTTT
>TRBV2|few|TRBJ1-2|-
CASSEGQNYGYTF
TGTGCCAGCAGTGAAGGGCAGAACTATGGCTACACCTTC
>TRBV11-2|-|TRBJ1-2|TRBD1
CASSLDAGTGVYGYTF
TGTGCCAGCAGCTTAGATGCCGGGACAGGGGTCTATGGCTACACCTTC
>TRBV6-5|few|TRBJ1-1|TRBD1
CASSYSTGNMNTEAFF
TGTGCCAGCAGTTACTCGACAGGGAACATGAACACTGAAGCTTTCTTT
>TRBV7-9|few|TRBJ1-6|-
CASSLGVGDLSSPLHF
TGTGCCAGCAGCTTAGGAGTAGGGGACTTAAGTTCACCCCTCCACTTT
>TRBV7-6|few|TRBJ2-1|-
CASSLWGGGRNNEQFF
TGTGCCAGCAGCTTATGGGGGGGCGGGAGAAACAATGAGCAGTTCTTC
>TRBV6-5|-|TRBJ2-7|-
CASSSGTYPYEQYF
TGTGCCAGCAGTTCCGGGACATACCCCTACGAGCAGTACTTC
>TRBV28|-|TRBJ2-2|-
CATHRGNTGELFF
TGTGCCACCCATAGGGGAAACACCGGGGAGCTGTTTTTT
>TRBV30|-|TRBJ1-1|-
CAWKRAPSEAFF
TGTGCCTGGAAGAGGGCCCCGAGTGAAGCTTTCTTT
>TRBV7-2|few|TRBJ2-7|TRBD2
CASSLESASGTHEQYF
TGTGCCAGCAGCTTAGAATCGGCTAGCGGGACACACGAGCAGTACTTC
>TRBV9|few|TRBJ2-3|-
CASSVGLTTDTQYF
TGTGCCAGCAGCGTAGGACTAACCACAGATACGCAGTATTTT
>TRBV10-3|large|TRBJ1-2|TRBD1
CAISEDRGWNGYTF
TGTGCCATCAGTGAAGACAGGGGGTGGAATGGCTACACCTTC
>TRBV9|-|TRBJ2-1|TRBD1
CASSVEGQGAEQFF
TGTGCCAGCAGCGTAGAGGGACAGGGGGCTGAGCAGTTCTTC
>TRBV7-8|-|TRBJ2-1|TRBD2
CASRQGLAIHNEQFF
TGTGCCAGCAGGCAGGGACTAGCGATACACAATGAGCAGTTCTTC
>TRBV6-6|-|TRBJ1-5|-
CASSLGQRDQPQHF
TGTGCCAGCAGCCTCGGACAGCGCGATCAGCCCCAGCATTTT
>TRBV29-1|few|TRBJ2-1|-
CSFEKDNYNEQFF
TGCAGCTTTGAGAAGGACAATTACAATGAGCAGTTCTTC
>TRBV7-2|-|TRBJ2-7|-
CASSLSYEQYF
TGTGCCAGCAGCCTCTCCTACGAGCAGTACTTC
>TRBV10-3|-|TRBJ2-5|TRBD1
CAISPQQGEETQYF
TGTGCCATCAGTCCTCAGCAGGGGGAAGAGACCCAGTACTTC
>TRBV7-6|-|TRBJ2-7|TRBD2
CASSLALTSGSITYEQYF
TGTGCCAGCAGCTTAGCGCTAACTAGCGGCTCTATAACCTACGAGCAGTACTTC
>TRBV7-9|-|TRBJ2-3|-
CASRQAGGTDTQYF
TGTGCCAGCAGACAGGCAGGGGGCACAGATACGCAGTATTTT
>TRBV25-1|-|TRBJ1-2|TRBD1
CASSQTGNNYGYTF
TGTGCCAGCAGTCAGACAGGGAACAACTATGGCTACACCTTC
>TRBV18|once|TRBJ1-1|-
CASSSLPQGTEAFF
TGTGCCAGCTCCTCACTGCCCCAGGGCACTGAAGCTTTCTTT